A selection of T cell receptor beta chains follows, all from one sample in a study of T cells of healthy individuals. In TCRdb, the 5' RACE reads were re-called with MiXCR into one record per CDR3 protein. The table lists some 100,000 distinct CDR3 sequences, 15% to 20% of them singletons, with roughly 6.2% in the top ten. Receptor source: a human donor in good health. Each CDR3 is given without its conserved first and last residue. The order of the fields is CDR3 protein, clone size, V gene, J gene. Only part of the rows carry a size: once, few, many, or a class if the clone is expanded.

CDR3: ASSSTGTGLSTTNEKLF
size: -
V: TRBV6-5
J: TRBJ1-4

CDR3: ASSQDQTSGGAGNEQF
size: many
V: TRBV4-2
J: TRBJ2-1

CDR3: ASSVLGLSGDEQF
size: -
V: TRBV6-4
J: TRBJ2-1

CDR3: ASSQDGRESYGYT
size: -
V: TRBV4-1
J: TRBJ1-2

CDR3: ASSKDRDPHEQY
size: many
V: TRBV6-2/TRBV6-3
J: TRBJ2-7

CDR3: ASGIGLAYEQY
size: -
V: TRBV12-5
J: TRBJ2-7

CDR3: ASSNRDRGRAEAF
size: few
V: TRBV11-2
J: TRBJ1-1

CDR3: ASSLTGNTYGYT
size: many
V: TRBV7-9
J: TRBJ1-2

CDR3: ASSIGQGDQPQH
size: -
V: TRBV5-1
J: TRBJ1-5

CDR3: ASSDRTDNNYGYT
size: -
V: TRBV7-9
J: TRBJ1-2

CDR3: SARDHRDLGQPQH
size: many
V: TRBV20-1
J: TRBJ1-5

CDR3: ASSSRGGEGDTQY
size: -
V: TRBV7-8
J: TRBJ2-3

CDR3: ASSFRDEQF
size: few
V: TRBV28
J: TRBJ2-1

CDR3: ASSSQRGQDTQY
size: few
V: TRBV28
J: TRBJ2-3

CDR3: ATSRVPSGGSSYNEQF
size: -
V: TRBV15
J: TRBJ2-1

CDR3: ASSSHLAETQY
size: -
V: TRBV12-3/TRBV12-4
J: TRBJ2-5

CDR3: ASSFQRTKRGETQY
size: few
V: TRBV6-2/TRBV6-3
J: TRBJ2-5

CDR3: ASSFPTENSPLH
size: many
V: TRBV28
J: TRBJ1-6

CDR3: ASSNIGSGFNTGELF
size: -
V: TRBV6-2/TRBV6-3
J: TRBJ2-2

CDR3: ASTIHGRISGNTIY
size: many
V: TRBV6-2/TRBV6-3
J: TRBJ1-3

CDR3: ASTSITVDEKLF
size: few
V: TRBV6-6
J: TRBJ1-4

CDR3: ASSITGENTEAF
size: -
V: TRBV19
J: TRBJ1-1

CDR3: ASSLYRPPSYEQY
size: -
V: TRBV12-3/TRBV12-4
J: TRBJ2-7

CDR3: ASSPPGQGPYEQY
size: many
V: TRBV3-1
J: TRBJ2-7

CDR3: ATYKSPRAF
size: -
V: TRBV6-5
J: TRBJ1-1

CDR3: ASSSDPSSYNEQF
size: -
V: TRBV11-1
J: TRBJ2-1

CDR3: ASSQVNGNYGYT
size: -
V: TRBV4-1
J: TRBJ1-2

CDR3: ASSQTGTVGNTIY
size: few
V: TRBV5-4
J: TRBJ1-3

CDR3: ASSGGTGGHPATNEKLF
size: once
V: TRBV12-3/TRBV12-4
J: TRBJ1-4

CDR3: ASSHPSPAAYEQY
size: many
V: TRBV12-1
J: TRBJ2-7

CDR3: SARNYGDTQY
size: -
V: TRBV20-1
J: TRBJ2-3

CDR3: ASTSRLGPDTGELF
size: few
V: TRBV19
J: TRBJ2-2

CDR3: SARPGTTNEKLF
size: many
V: TRBV20-1
J: TRBJ1-4

CDR3: ATTGDASSYEQY
size: -
V: TRBV6-1
J: TRBJ2-7

CDR3: SVETGGSEQF
size: many
V: TRBV29-1
J: TRBJ2-1

CDR3: ASSQDGLVTDTQY
size: few
V: TRBV3-1
J: TRBJ2-3

CDR3: ASSLGLGLTGELF
size: -
V: TRBV7-2
J: TRBJ2-2

CDR3: AISSTASGANVLT
size: -
V: TRBV10-3
J: TRBJ2-6

CDR3: SARENGPLNNEQF
size: many
V: TRBV20-1
J: TRBJ2-1

CDR3: ASSRDRNEQY
size: few
V: TRBV28
J: TRBJ2-7

CDR3: ASSAGLAGDTGELF
size: many
V: TRBV18
J: TRBJ2-2

CDR3: ATSRGEHPNTGELF
size: few
V: TRBV15
J: TRBJ2-2